The rows below give T cell receptor beta chains drawn from one sample of a study of blood T cell repertoires in COVID-19. The protocol was immunoSEQ multiplex PCR, while the TCRdb copy is restricted to in-frame clones and leaves out a portion. The sample holds about 230,000 clones, around nine tenths seen once. What was sequenced was peripheral blood. The receptor source for this set is a woman aged 60-75 years with acute or convalescent COVID-19. Each CDR3 is given with its conserved first and last residue. The D gene is left open where the match is weak. Expanded clones are given a class, and other clones once, few, many or no size at all.

J	V	size	D	CDR3	DNA
TRBJ2-1	TRBV4-2	.	.	CASSQGSGIYNEQFF	TGTGCCAGCAGCCAAGGGTCGGGAATCTACAATGAGCAGTTCTTC
TRBJ2-1	TRBV3-1/TRBV3-2	.	TRBD2	CASRESGRAIYNEQFF	TGTGCCAGCAGGGAGAGCGGGAGGGCGATCTACAATGAGCAGTTCTTC
TRBJ2-7	TRBV5-1	.	TRBD1	CASSVGQDHSYEQYF	TGCGCCAGCAGCGTCGGACAGGACCACTCCTACGAGCAGTACTTC
TRBJ1-1	TRBV5-6	.	.	CASSLGTGSHTEAFF	TGTGCCAGCAGCTTGGGTACAGGGTCCCACACTGAAGCTTTCTTT
TRBJ1-2	TRBV18	.	.	CASSPPGGNYGYTF	TGTGCCAGCTCACCCCCGGGGGGTAACTATGGCTACACCTTC
TRBJ2-3	TRBV24-1	.	.	CATSDFPSADTQYF	TGTGCCACCAGTGATTTTCCTAGTGCAGATACGCAGTATTTT
TRBJ2-4	TRBV28	once	TRBD1	CASASRTGGDIQYF	TGTGCCAGCGCCTCCAGGACAGGGGGCGACATTCAGTACTTC
TRBJ1-2	TRBV6-5	.	.	CASSSTGTSGYTF	TGTGCCAGCAGTTCCACGGGGACATCCGGCTACACCTTC
TRBJ2-2	TRBV24-1	.	TRBD1	CATSDSTGTNTGELFF	TGTGCCACCAGTGATTCGACAGGGACGAACACCGGGGAGCTGTTTTTT
TRBJ1-5	TRBV4-3	.	TRBD1	CASSQNAQGPQPQHF	TGCGCCAGCAGCCAAAACGCACAGGGGCCGCAGCCCCAGCATTTT
TRBJ1-2	TRBV5-5	.	.	CASSPHFGQFTYGYTF	TGTGCCAGCAGCCCCCACTTCGGACAGTTCACCTATGGCTACACCTTC
TRBJ1-2	TRBV30	.	.	CAWTGTRNQGYTF	TGTGCCTGGACAGGTACCCGCAATCAGGGCTACACCTTC
TRBJ2-1	TRBV5-4	.	TRBD2	CASSLEVLAGGYNEQFF	TGTGCCAGCAGCTTGGAGGTACTAGCGGGGGGATACAATGAGCAGTTCTTC
TRBJ1-5	TRBV7-9	few	.	CASSLEGGGFRPQHF	TGTGCCAGCAGCTTAGAGGGCGGGGGGTTTCGGCCCCAGCATTTT
TRBJ1-1	TRBV19	.	TRBD1	CASSPGQGGTEAFF	TGTGCCAGTAGTCCGGGACAGGGAGGTACTGAAGCTTTCTTT
TRBJ2-7	TRBV5-1	.	.	CASSLGVTTHEQYF	TGCGCCAGCAGCTTGGGGGTGACTACCCACGAGCAGTACTTC
TRBJ2-1	TRBV28	.	TRBD2	CASRKLAGGRNEQFF	TGTGCCAGCAGGAAACTAGCGGGAGGGCGGAATGAGCAGTTCTTC
TRBJ1-3	TRBV4-3	.	.	CASSQDRGNTIYF	TGCGCCAGCAGCCAAGACAGGGGAAACACCATATATTTT
TRBJ1-6	TRBV7-9	.	.	CASSFDGQSNSPLHF	TGTGCCAGCAGCTTTGACGGACAGAGCAATTCACCCCTCCACTTT
TRBJ1-1	TRBV9	.	.	CASSVGGSTEAFF	TGTGCCAGCAGCGTAGGAGGGTCCACTGAAGCTTTCTTT
TRBJ2-5	TRBV14	.	.	CASSPTRYPETQYF	TGTGCCAGCAGCCCGACACGGTACCCAGAGACCCAGTACTTC
TRBJ1-6	TRBV30	.	TRBD1	CAWSSDRGNSPLHF	TGTGCCTGGAGCTCGGACAGGGGTAATTCACCCCTCCACTTT
TRBJ1-2	TRBV7-8	.	TRBD1	CASSPQGNYGYTF	TGTGCCAGCAGCCCACAGGGGAACTATGGCTACACCTTC
TRBJ2-5	TRBV7-2	once	.	CASSLGSNSGRWETQYF	TGTGCCAGCAGCTTAGGGTCCAATAGCGGACGGTGGGAGACCCAGTACTTC
TRBJ1-1	TRBV2	.	.	CASSGLRLNTEAFF	TGTGCCAGCTCAGGCCTCCGCCTTAACACTGAAGCTTTCTTT
TRBJ2-7	TRBV18	.	TRBD1	CASSPGRTGHGEQYF	TGTGCCAGCTCACCAGGCCGGACAGGGCACGGCGAGCAGTACTTC
TRBJ2-5	TRBV5-8	.	TRBD1	CASSWGTGVAIQETQYF	TGTGCCAGCAGCTGGGGGACAGGGGTGGCGATACAAGAGACCCAGTACTTC
TRBJ2-5	TRBV9	.	TRBD1	CASSAGTGAPGRETQYF	TGTGCCAGCAGCGCCGGGACAGGGGCCCCCGGACGAGAGACCCAGTACTTC
TRBJ2-7	TRBV7-6	.	TRBD1	CASSLALGQGSYEQYF	TGTGCCAGCAGCTTAGCGTTGGGACAGGGTTCCTACGAGCAGTACTTC
TRBJ2-2	TRBV18	.	TRBD1	CASSPLTGQGPTGELFF	TGTGCCAGCTCACCACTGACTGGACAGGGGCCCACCGGGGAGCTGTTTTTT
TRBJ2-5	TRBV5-1	.	TRBD2	CASSESGGQETQYF	TGCGCCAGCAGCGAAAGCGGGGGGCAAGAGACCCAGTACTTC
TRBJ1-6	TRBV25-1	.	.	CASSGLTGYNSPLHF	TGTGCCAGCAGTGGTTTGACAGGTTATAATTCACCCCTCCACTTT
TRBJ2-4	TRBV19	.	.	CASRGRGAKNIQYF	TGTGCCAGCCGGGGTAGGGGGGCCAAAAACATTCAGTACTTC